These T cell receptor beta chains were read from a single sample in a study of low-dose radiotherapy and immunotherapy resistance in tumors. TCRdb recomputed calls from the reads with MiXCR, one row per CDR3 protein. The sample has 35,000 to 50,000 distinct CDR3 sequences, 20% to 25% seen once. Sample: PBMCs, taken after low-dose radiotherapy plus immunotherapy. Every receptor here comes from a female donor with ovarian cancer. Each CDR3 is given with its conserved first and last residue. D genes are given only for firm matches. Size is omitted from some rows. Given values are once, few, many or a class for expanded clones.

>-|TRBV25-1|-|TRBJ1-4
CASRDTGSNEKLFF
TGTGCCAGCAGGGACACAGGGTCTAATGAAAAACTGTTTTTT
>many|TRBV20-1|TRBD1|TRBJ2-7
CSAWDRVGEDEQYF
TGCAGTGCCTGGGACAGGGTTGGGGAGGACGAGCAGTACTTC
>many|TRBV28|-|TRBJ1-2
CASSLSQGGYTF
TGTGCCAGCAGTTTGTCCCAGGGTGGCTACACCTTC
>-|TRBV5-6|-|TRBJ2-1
CASSDGRGGYNEQFF
TGTGCCAGCAGCGACGGACGAGGGGGCTACAATGAGCAGTTCTTC
>many|TRBV7-2|-|TRBJ1-3
CASSLDGGDTIYF
TGTGCCAGCAGCTTAGATGGTGGGGACACCATATATTTT
>once|TRBV19|-|TRBJ1-2
CASSIPGAYGYTF
TGTGCCAGTAGTATCCCGGGGGCCTATGGCTACACCTTC
>-|TRBV9|TRBD2|TRBJ2-1
CASSVEGGLAGDDEQFF
TGTGCCAGCAGCGTTGAGGGGGGACTAGCGGGGGACGATGAGCAGTTCTTC
>many|TRBV12-3/TRBV12-4|-|TRBJ2-1
CASSLGGSYNEQFF
TGTGCCAGCAGTTTAGGGGGCTCCTACAATGAGCAGTTCTTC
>many|TRBV13|-|TRBJ2-3
CASSEGQASTDTQYF
TGTGCCAGCAGTGAGGGCCAGGCGAGCACAGATACGCAGTATTTT
>many|TRBV13|TRBD2|TRBJ2-1
CASSLGPSGYYNEQFF
TGTGCCAGCAGCTTAGGTCCTAGCGGGTACTACAATGAGCAGTTCTTC
>-|TRBV5-1|TRBD2|TRBJ2-1
CASMTSVLSYNEQFF
TGCGCCAGCATGACTAGCGTCCTCTCCTACAATGAGCAGTTCTTC
>few|TRBV10-3|TRBD1|TRBJ2-5
CAISDQDRVSGETQYF
TGTGCCATCAGTGACCAAGACAGGGTCTCGGGAGAGACCCAGTACTTC
>-|TRBV28|-|TRBJ2-1
CASSFVVNEQFF
TGTGCCAGCAGTTTCGTAGTGAATGAGCAGTTCTTC
>many|TRBV28|-|TRBJ1-3
CASSLAGVSSGNTIYF
TGTGCCAGCAGTTTGGCAGGGGTCTCCTCTGGAAACACCATATATTTT
>many|TRBV7-2|-|TRBJ1-5
CASSLEVNQPQHF
TGTGCCAGCAGCTTAGAGGTGAATCAGCCCCAGCATTTT
>-|TRBV9|TRBD2|TRBJ2-1
CASSVSSGKYNEQFF
TGTGCCAGCAGCGTATCTAGCGGGAAATACAATGAGCAGTTCTTC
>-|TRBV28|-|TRBJ2-1
CASSSPRVAGEQFF
TGTGCCAGCAGTTCCCCCCGGGTGGCGGGAGAGCAGTTCTTC
>many|TRBV20-1|TRBD1|TRBJ1-1
CSAMTGFRLKTEAFF
TGCAGTGCTATGACAGGGTTTCGGTTGAAAACTGAAGCTTTCTTT
>many|TRBV20-1|-|TRBJ1-5
CSARDHRVGNQPQHF
TGCAGTGCTAGAGATCACCGGGTGGGCAATCAGCCCCAGCATTTT
>medium-sized|TRBV28|TRBD2|TRBJ2-1
CASSTGTSGLARNEQFF
TGTGCCAGCAGCACGGGGACTAGCGGGCTGGCTAGGAATGAGCAGTTCTTC
>many|TRBV27|TRBD1|TRBJ1-2
CASSFWTGNGYTF
TGTGCCAGCAGTTTCTGGACAGGGAATGGCTACACCTTC
>once|TRBV29-1|-|TRBJ1-2
CSVEELYGYTF
TGCAGCGTTGAAGAACTCTATGGCTACACCTTC
>many|TRBV10-3|-|TRBJ1-5
CAISGHYSNQPQHF
TGTGCCATCAGTGGGCACTATAGCAATCAGCCCCAGCATTTT
>many|TRBV5-1|TRBD2|TRBJ2-1
CASSLAAGGLGEQFF
TGCGCCAGCAGCTTGGCGGCGGGGGGGCTAGGCGAGCAGTTCTTC
>many|TRBV28|-|TRBJ2-7
CASSLGGYGLYEQYF
TGTGCCAGCAGTTTAGGTGGGTACGGGCTCTACGAGCAGTACTTC
>many|TRBV29-1|-|TRBJ2-5
CSVERGPETQYF
TGCAGCGTTGAACGGGGGCCCGAGACCCAGTACTTC
>many|TRBV19|-|TRBJ1-5
CASSILGRNQPQHF
TGTGCCAGTAGTATTCTTGGGAGGAATCAGCCCCAGCATTTT
>many|TRBV28|TRBD2|TRBJ2-2
CASSSMRLAGASTGELFF
TGTGCCAGCAGTTCTATGCGACTAGCGGGAGCTAGCACCGGGGAGCTGTTTTTT
>many|TRBV13|-|TRBJ2-7
CASSGPRYEQYF
TGTGCCAGCAGCGGTCCCCGCTACGAGCAGTACTTC
>-|TRBV29-1|-|TRBJ2-3
CSVGPGGTDTQYF
TGCAGCGTTGGCCCGGGGGGCACAGATACGCAGTATTTT
>many|TRBV28|TRBD1|TRBJ2-1
CASKWTGRNEQFF
TGTGCCAGCAAGTGGACAGGGAGGAATGAGCAGTTCTTC
>-|TRBV7-2|-|TRBJ2-6
CASSLGRVAGANVLTF
TGTGCCAGCAGCTTGGGCAGGGTCGCCGGGGCCAACGTCCTGACTTTC
>-|TRBV28|-|TRBJ1-2
CASKSSEIYGYTF
TGTGCCAGCAAAAGCAGCGAAATCTATGGCTACACCTTC
>once|TRBV20-1|TRBD1|TRBJ1-5
CSAGGQGPLQPQHF
TGCAGTGCAGGGGGACAGGGGCCGCTACAGCCCCAGCATTTT
>-|TRBV28|-|TRBJ2-7
CASSRGSHEQYF
TGTGCCAGCAGTCGAGGGTCCCACGAGCAGTACTTC
>many|TRBV19|-|TRBJ1-1
CAAKGPLNTEAFF
TGTGCCGCAAAGGGACCCTTGAACACTGAAGCTTTCTTT
>many|TRBV12-5|-|TRBJ2-4
CASGPPGQNIQYF
TGTGCTAGTGGCCCCCCGGGGCAAAACATTCAGTACTTC
>-|TRBV25-1|-|TRBJ2-2
CASTPSVAAWVGELFF
TGTGCCAGCACCCCTAGCGTGGCCGCGTGGGTGGGGGAGCTGTTTTTT
>many|TRBV24-1|TRBD1|TRBJ1-5
CATSDSGQVYSNQPQHF
TGTGCCACCAGTGACTCGGGACAGGTCTATAGCAATCAGCCCCAGCATTTT